This TCR beta chain stems from a study of blood T cell repertoires in COVID-19. Study overall: From the United States, Italy and Spain came samples of acute and convalescent COVID-19.

This clone is a singleton in its sample. The CDR3 is 14 residues long. V shed 8 bases, J shed 0 bases, and the junction held 1 base outside the gene matches. CDR1 is KGHDR, CDR2 SFDVKD, per germline. This table comes from immunoSEQ multiplex PCR, and its TCRdb copy is limited to in-frame clones, with some not included. The sample has under 250,000 clones, just under 85% seen once. Sequencing input: peripheral blood. The V gene is TRBV24-1, the J gene TRBJ2-2, with 8 bases identical to TRBD2. The clonotype originates from an elderly man with acute or convalescent COVID-19. The CDR3 DNA reads as TGTGCCACCACGACTAGCGCGAACACCGGGGAGCTGTTTTTT. The encoded protein is CATTTSANTGELFF.